These 4 T cell receptor beta chains were all obtained from the same sample, sequenced in a study of cytotoxic CD8 clonotypes in ibrutinib-treated CLL. Assay: immunoSEQ multiplex PCR; the TCRdb copy retains only in-frame clones and omits some. The data show around 53,000 clones, with roughly 54% seen just once and 24% held by the top ten. The specimen was PBMCs, collected at disease progression, from a patient treated with ibrutinib. Receptor source: a human donor with chronic lymphocytic leukemia.

The genes are TRBV28 and TRBJ2-1; 10 bases align to TRBD1. The CDR3 has 15 residues. With V trimmed by 4 bases and J by 8 bases, 8 bases remained unmatched. CDR1 is MDHEN and CDR2 is SYDVKM in the germline V gene. The CDR3 here is CASSSPGQGSDEQFF. CDR3 DNA sequence: TGTGCCAGCAGTTCCCCGGGACAGGGGAGCGATGAGCAGTTCTTC.

The rearrangement joins TRBV4-1 to TRBJ1-4, with D perhaps TRBD1 (5 bases). Germline V gene lookup returns CDR1 MGHRA and CDR2 YSYEKL. V was clipped by 1 base and J by 7 bases, with 13 bases between them. This CDR3 spans 15 amino acids. CDR3 loop: CASSQGGQGGEKLFF. The CDR3 DNA reads as TGCGCCAGCAGCCAAGGGGGTCAGGGTGGTGAAAAACTGTTTTTT.

J is TRBJ2-7 and V is TRBV2; the match to TRBD2 covers 7 bases. Trimming took 6 bases from V and 3 from J; bases not matched to a gene: 5. CDR1 is SNHLY, CDR2 FYNNEI, per germline. CDR3 length equals 13 residues. The CDR3, as DNA: TGTGCCAGCAGGGAGCCTAGCGGCTACGAGCAGTACTTC. This translates into CASREPSGYEQYF.

This chain joins TRBV9 and TRBJ2-3; no clear D. The CDR3 sequence is 16 residues long. Trimming took off 0 bases at V and 2 bases at J, with 13 bases between the two ends. Germline V gene sequence: CDR1 SGDLS, CDR2 YYNGEE. This CDR3 reads CASSVEANSNTDTQYF. The CDR3 DNA reads TGTGCCAGCAGCGTAGAGGCGAACTCTAACACAGATACGCAGTATTTT.